This TCR beta chain is from a study of beta chain features in type 1 diabetes. General observations from the study: There was a moderate but significant shortening of TCRB CDR3s in all four CD4+ subsets of Type 1 diabetes patients.

This CDR3 is 13 amino acids long. Germline V gene sequence: CDR1 MGHRA, CDR2 YSYEKL. V gave up 3 bases and J gave up 9 bases, with 12 bases separating them. This clone was seen a single time. Its antigen is undetermined. Expressed TCRB transcripts were sequenced, since all the RNA that had been isolated was reverse transcribed. Regulatory, naive and central memory T cell samples averaged approximately 3.9 million reads. Generated by immunoSEQ multiplex PCR, the TCRdb table keeps only in-frame clones and is missing some. The sample records some 150,000 clones, 13% being singletons. This receptor was taken from a young man with type 1 diabetes. The genes are TRBV4-1 and TRBJ1-5; no firm D call. The sample consisted of central memory CD4+ T cells from blood. DNA of the CDR3: TGCGCCAGCAGCCAGCAGGATTTTGGGCCCCAGCATTTT. It specifies CASSQQDFGPQHF.